This record looks at one T cell receptor beta chain sequence and its context. No antigen is known for it. This sample stems from a study of cytotoxic CD8 clonotypes in ibrutinib-treated CLL. Study observations and caveats: Baseline-level clonality went beyond age-matched healthy donors and moved in step with circulating CD8+ T-cell counts.

The assay was immunoSEQ multiplex PCR, and TCRdb's table has in-frame clones only and misses some. The table shows about 300,000 clones, with roughly 67% occurring only once. The sequenced sample was PBMCs, obtained after 36 months of ibrutinib treatment. The receptor was isolated from a human donor with chronic lymphocytic leukemia.

The CDR3 DNA reads as TGTGCCAGCTCACCGACACAATCCGAAGAGACCCAGTACTTC. Its protein is CASSPTQSEETQYF. This chain uses TRBV18 with TRBJ2-5; no firm D call. Trimming took 3 bases from V and 3 from J, leaving 11 bases between them. The germline gives CDR1 KGHSH, CDR2 LQKENI. The CDR3 covers 14 residues.